Presented here are 20 T cell receptor beta chains from one specimen sequenced in a study of blood T cell repertoires in COVID-19 (dated by TCRdb to about 2020). The library was obtained by the immunoSEQ multiplex PCR assay. What TCRdb holds here is the immuneACCESS table cut down to in-frame rearrangements. Part of the clones is not present; checked against another copy, under half of the missing clones reflect an unresolved V gene, and the others are unexplained. The sample contains 200,000 to 300,000 clones, 85% to 95% of them found a single time. The ten largest clones represent over 0.65% of the sample. Sequencing input: peripheral blood. All receptors derive from a man younger than 45 with COVID-19, enrolled during active disease.

Comments on this clone: One end of the junction does not line up with germline, which may come from a read error. V usage is TRBV30 and J usage is TRBJ2-2; 11 bases fit TRBD1. Per the germline V gene, CDR1 is GTSNPN and CDR2 is SVGIG (reference sequence). The CDR3 runs 15 residues. The CDR3 is CARSLGTGGTGELFF. CDR3 bases: TGTGCCCGGAGCCTCGGGACAGGGGGGACCGGGGAGCTGTTTTTT. The full variable domain, rest sourced from reference TRBV30 and TRBJ2-2, is SQTIHQWPATLVQPVGSPLSLECTVEGTSNPNLYWYRQAAGRGLQLLFYSVGIGQISSEVPQNLSASRPQDRQFILSSKKLLLSDSGFYLCARSLGTGGTGELFFGEGSRLTVL.

V and J are TRBV6-5 and TRBJ1-2; D may be TRBD1 (5 bases). The CDR3 runs to 14 residues. Per germline, CDR1 MNHEY and CDR2 SVGAGI. The V and J ends lost 2 bases and 2 bases respectively, with 9 bases between them. The CDR3 nucleotides read TGTGCCAGCAGTTACGGGCAGGGAAACTATGGCTACACCTTC. Residues: CASSYGQGNYGYTF.

V and J are TRBV20-1 and TRBJ2-1, with 8 bases aligning to TRBD2. This CDR3 contains 13 residues. V trimming: 3 bases; J trimming: 6 bases; junction bases outside the gene matches: 4. CDR1 is DFQATT and CDR2 is SNEGSKA in the germline V gene (reference sequence). The CDR3 is CSASLRGGNEQFF. The CDR3 coding sequence is TGCAGTGCTAGTCTCCGGGGGGGCAATGAGCAGTTCTTC.

The rearrangement links TRBV19 to TRBJ1-2; D possibly corresponds to TRBD1 (6 bases). This CDR3 contains 16 residues. Germline CDR1 reads LNHDA; CDR2 reads SQIVND (reference sequence). The germline V and J ends were trimmed by 3 bases and 2 bases, with 16 bases remaining between them. The CDR3 region is CASSMLGGQGNYGYTF. In DNA, the CDR3 is TGTGCCAGTAGTATGTTAGGTGGGCAGGGGAACTATGGCTACACCTTC.

The chain carries TRBV7-3 and TRBJ2-1, with 7 bases fitting TRBD1. The V gene end was trimmed by 2 bases and the J gene end by 5 bases; junction bases not matched to a gene: 6. This CDR3 has 15 residues. CDR1 is SGHTA, CDR2 FQGTGA, per germline. The CDR3 spells CASSLGQDLDNEQFF. For the CDR3, the DNA is TGTGCCAGCAGCTTAGGACAGGATCTGGACAATGAGCAGTTCTTC.

The chain carries TRBV6-1 and TRBJ1-6; a weak D match, TRBD1 (5 bases). CDR1 and CDR2 from the germline V gene are MNHNS and SASEGT. The CDR3 contains 17 residues. V was pared by 0 bases and J by 0 bases, with 9 bases between. The DNA for the CDR3 is TGTGCCAGCAGTGAAGCACAGGCCTACTCCTATAATTCACCCCTCCACTTT. This codes for CASSEAQAYSYNSPLHF.

The chain links TRBV19 to TRBJ2-7, with TRBD1 identical over 7 bases. V dropped 7 bases and J dropped 6; count of bases not matched to a gene: 12. Germline lookup yields CDR1 LNHDA and CDR2 SQIVND (reference sequence). This CDR3 has 14 residues. CDR3 nucleotide sequence: TGTGCCAGTAAGGCAGCACAGGGGATAGGCGAGCAGTACTTC. Translation gives CASKAAQGIGEQYF. Looking up the rest from reference TRBV19 and TRBJ2-7 gives the full variable domain: DGGITQSPKYLFRKEGQNVTLSCEQNLNHDAMYWYRQDPGQGLRLIYYSQIVNDFQKGDIAEGYSVSREKKESFPLTVTSAQKNPTAFYLCASKAAQGIGEQYFGPGTRLTVT.

The V call is TRBV19, the J call TRBJ2-1; D remains ambiguous. Germline V lookup: CDR1 LNHDA, CDR2 SQIVND (reference sequence). The V gene lost 0 bases and the J gene lost 7 bases, with 7 bases spanning the gap. The CDR3 spans 13 residues. The CDR3 nucleotides read TGTGCCAGTAGTATAGAGAGTTGGAATGAGCAGTTCTTC. It translates to CASSIESWNEQFF.

The V call is TRBV5-1, the J call TRBJ1-6; 9 nucleotides align to TRBD1. V dropped 2 bases and J dropped 10; count of bases not matched to a gene: 4. The CDR3 spans 14 residues. The V gene's germline CDR1 is SGHRS and CDR2 YFSETQ. The DNA of the CDR3 is TGCGCCAGCAGCTTAGGGACAGGGATATCACCCCTCCACTTT. Translated: CASSLGTGISPLHF.

DNA for the CDR3: TGCGCCAGCAATACAGACAGAATGAACACTGAAGCTTTCTTT. Protein sequence: CASNTDRMNTEAFF. The chain carries TRBV23-1 and TRBJ1-1; possibly TRBD1 for D (5 bases). TRBV23-1 is assigned to the ORF class and has an uncertain function. V lost 7 bases, J lost 0 bases, and 12 bases lay in between. This CDR3 region has 14 residues.

This clone was detected only once. This rearrangement joins TRBV19 to TRBJ1-5, with TRBD1 as a possible D gene (6 bases). Germline CDR1 is LNHDA and CDR2 is SQIVND (reference sequence). The CDR3 extends over 15 amino acids. Between the trimmed V and J ends, which lost 5 bases and 4 bases, there was a span of 15 bases. This CDR3 reads CASSDQGITNQPQHF. CDR3 coding DNA: TGTGCCAGTAGTGACCAGGGGATAACGAATCAGCCCCAGCATTTT.

This chain links TRBV7-2 with TRBJ1-2; 7 positions match TRBD1. The germline V gene encodes CDR1 SGHTA and CDR2 FQGNSA. The CDR3 runs to 15 residues. The V gene end was trimmed by 5 bases and the J gene end by 4 bases; junction bases not matched to a gene: 10. CDR3 residues: CASSIGTESIYGYTF. CDR3 nucleotide sequence: TGTGCCAGCAGCATCGGGACAGAGAGTATCTATGGCTACACCTTC.

This chain joins TRBV9 and TRBJ1-1; D may be TRBD1 (6 bases). The CDR3 spans 14 residues. V was shortened by 0 bases and J by 5 bases, with 11 bases between the two germline ends. The V gene's germline CDR1 is SGDLS and CDR2 YYNGEE. CDR3 in DNA: TGTGCCAGCAGCGTAGACAGGGTTGGGACTGAAGCTTTCTTT. It specifies CASSVDRVGTEAFF.

CDR3 sequence: CASSLETGDQPQHF. The CDR3, as DNA: TGCGCCAGCAGCTTGGAGACAGGTGATCAGCCCCAGCATTTT. The V gene is TRBV5-1, the J gene TRBJ1-5; a possible D gene is TRBD1 (6 bases). V lost 0 bases to trimming and J lost 5 bases, with 9 bases between them. Germline V gives CDR1 SGHRS, CDR2 YFSETQ. CDR3 length: 14 amino acids. Based on the CDR3 plus reference TRBV5-1 and TRBJ1-5, the full variable domain is KAGVTQTPRYLIKTRGQQVTLSCSPISGHRSVSWYQQTPGQGLQFLFEYFSETQRNKGNFPGRFSGRQFSNSRSEMNVSTLELGDSALYLCASSLETGDQPQHFGDGTRLSIL.

The chain combines TRBV7-9 with TRBJ1-5, with unresolved D. The CDR3 is made up of 15 amino acids. The germline V and J ends were trimmed by 3 bases and 1 base, with 10 bases remaining between them. The germline V gene has CDR1 SEHNR and CDR2 FQNEAQ (reference sequence). In nucleotides, the CDR3 is TGTGCCAGCAGCTTGGATGGCGGGAGCAATCAGCCCCAGCATTTT. This gives the protein CASSLDGGSNQPQHF.

The chain couples TRBV7-3 to TRBJ2-1; 10 positions match TRBD2. J lost 9 bases, V lost 5 bases, and 13 bases had no gene match. Germline CDR1 and CDR2: SGHTA and FQGTGA. The length of the CDR3 is 16 residues. DNA of the CDR3: TGTGCCAGCAGCCCCATGGGAGCGGGGGGGGATTCTGAGCAGTTCTTC. Amino acids: CASSPMGAGGDSEQFF.

The chain is built from TRBV10-3 and TRBJ2-3; 12 positions match TRBD2. V shed 7 bases, J shed 1 base, and the junction held 0 bases outside the gene matches. The CDR3 is made up of 14 amino acids. Germline assignment: CDR1 ENHRY and CDR2 SYGVKD. CDR3 DNA: TGTGCCATCACTAGCGGGGGGGGCACAGATACGCAGTATTTT. This sequence encodes CAITSGGGTDTQYF.

The chain uses TRBV7-9 and TRBJ1-1, with 10 bases aligning to TRBD1. The CDR3 is 14 residues long. J was trimmed by 6 bases and V by 5 bases; bases with no gene match: 6. CDR1 is SEHNR and CDR2 is FQNEAQ in the germline V gene (reference sequence). The CDR3 coding sequence is TGTGCCAGCAGCCGACAGGGGGCTGGCCCTGAAGCTTTCTTT. It specifies CASSRQGAGPEAFF.

The chain joins TRBV11-2 to TRBJ1-6, with D possibly being TRBD1 (5 bases). V shed 6 bases and J shed 10 bases, with 10 bases lying between them. The CDR3 consists of 12 residues. The germline CDR1 and CDR2 sequences are SGHAT and FQNNGV. The CDR3 nucleotides are TGTGCCAGCAGAAAGGGGTACTCACCCCTCCACTTT. Translating gives CASRKGYSPLHF.

This chain uses TRBV5-1 with TRBJ2-1; TRBD2 matches 8 bases. The germline V gene has CDR1 SGHRS and CDR2 YFSETQ. The CDR3 spans 16 residues. Unmatched junction bases numbered 13, after V lost 2 bases and J lost 9 bases. This CDR3 is CASSLVAGGAKSEQFF. CDR3 coding DNA: TGCGCCAGCAGCTTAGTAGCCGGGGGGGCCAAAAGTGAGCAGTTCTTC.